This TCR beta chain was captured in a study of blood T cell repertoires in COVID-19. By sample share, this clone is medium-sized. The V segment lost 0 bases and the J segment 4 bases; nucleotides outside the gene matches: 2. Germline lookup yields CDR1 LGHDT and CDR2 YNNKEL (reference sequence). The length of the CDR3 is 14 residues. Methods used by the authors: Reference gene primer amplification gave nucleated cell count estimates. Profiling relied on immunoSEQ multiplex PCR, and the TCRdb table lists in-frame clones only, not all of them. V and J calls and clone size are given by that table; D and trimming were obtained from the DNA. Among roughly 100,000 clones listed, around nine tenths were seen once.

The clonotype comes from a man aged 45-65 years with COVID-19, enrolled during active disease. Sequencing was done on a sample of peripheral blood. V is TRBV3-1 (or the pseudogene TRBV3-2) and J is TRBJ1-2; 7 bases are a match to TRBD1. Written as DNA, the CDR3 is TGTGCCAGCAGCCAAGATGCAGGGGGCTATGGCTACACCTTC. Amino acids: CASSQDAGGYGYTF.